The clone carrying this T cell receptor (beta chain) was observed many times. Using 10%, 30% or 50% RNA, naive CD8 libraries were derived from approximately 20,000 to 1,000,000 sorted cells. The data originate from a study of molecular identifiers for immune sequencing clone quantification. Using its own MiXCR run on the PCR reads, TCRdb lists one record per CDR3 protein. The sample carries approximately 500,000 distinct CDR3 sequences, 20% to 25% recorded once. Specimen: naive CD8+ T cells from blood, with Jurkat cell RNA spiked in. Subset denoted: FACS-sorted CD8+CD4-CCR7+CD45RA+ naive T cells. This receptor was obtained from a human donor in good health. Some libraries in this study had Jurkat cell RNA spiked in.

Here the CDR3 reads CASSYPSGSATDTQYF. CDR3 in DNA: TGTGCCAGCAGTTACCCCAGCGGGAGCGCCACAGATACGCAGTATTTT. The chain has TRBV6-5 and TRBJ2-3, with TRBD2 matching over 8 bases. The V gene end was trimmed by 2 bases and the J gene end by 2 bases; junction bases not matched to a gene: 6. Germline V gene sequence: CDR1 MNHEY, CDR2 SVGAGI. The CDR3 is made up of 16 amino acids.